This record looks at one T cell receptor (beta chain) sequence and its context. This specimen belongs to a study of blood T cell repertoires in COVID-19. Study context: There were acute and convalescent COVID-19 samples, and they came from the United States, Italy and Spain. T cells, B-cell-depleted T cells, or PBMCs provided the cDNA or gDNA that served as material.

The germline V gene has CDR1 KGHSH and CDR2 LQKENI. This CDR3 has 15 amino acids. The V gene lost 3 bases and the J gene lost 0 bases, with 11 bases spanning the gap. Original methodology: Researchers report that nucleated cell counts were estimated from reference gene primer amplification. Method: immunoSEQ multiplex PCR; TCRdb's copy keeps in-frame clones and lacks some. The V and J calls and clone size were taken over from that table, and D and trimming were inferred from the DNA. This sample has over 150,000 clones, with roughly 84% found just once. Seattle's cohort entered during active infection and was followed longitudinally.

The genes are TRBV18 and TRBJ1-2; D ambiguous. Sequenced: peripheral blood. The sequence was obtained from a man aged 60 to 75 with COVID-19, enrolled during active disease. CDR3 in DNA: TGTGCCAGCTCACCCCTGATAGCTTCTAACTATGGCTACACCTTC. Its protein is CASSPLIASNYGYTF.